This T cell receptor (beta chain) emerged from a study of T cell responses to AZD1222 COVID-19 vaccine (dated by TCRdb to about 2021). Regarding the research as a whole: Because spike-specific TCR depth and breadth did not differ between the two schedules, AZD1222 recipients who got a second dose at roughly 4 weeks were pooled with those who got a second dose at roughly 12 weeks. TCR sequencing was performed for more than 230 trial participants, of whom about 200 were given two doses of AZD1222 and about 25 were given two doses of MenACWY control vaccine. Trial participants were enrolled into age subgroups of 18-55, 56-69 and 70-plus years, which contained around 150, 29 and 61 TCR-sequenced participants, respectively. The research as a whole found: The vaccine-associated CD4 TCRs covered the entire spike protein, and the dominant responses fell in regions 160-218 and 743-854. Conclusions about previously exposed vaccinees are limited, since just a handful of AZD1222 recipients were seropositive for SARS-CoV-2 at baseline. A significant rise in spike-specific TCR breadth and depth was observed after two AZD1222 doses relative to day 0 and relative to MenACWY recipients. Participants were mostly white British, with more females than males. The authors suggested clonal diversity may have been underestimated. No day 14 peak-response samples were available, so repertoires were characterized only after the peak T cell response. The 56-69-year group was small, and its depth increase did not reach significance, likely because of low power. Reportedly, close to half of the unique spike-specific TCRs recognized epitopes lying outside the regions that are mutated in the B.1.351 and B.1.1.7 variants.

This sample's time point label indicates: baseline before first vaccination. Vaccinee samples came from UK trials COV001 and COV002, including a single-blind randomized controlled phase 2/3 trial of AZD1222 (ChAdOx1 nCoV-19) in healthy adults. For TCRbeta chain sequencing, PBMC samples from trial participants were taken at day 0 and at day 28 after the second dose. Turning to this clone: The specificity of this receptor is unknown. Base qualities are not at hand, and no much larger clone is one base apart.

The CDR3 regions of human TCRbeta chains were subjected to immunosequencing. The paper's data handling went like this. Repertoire TCRs were checked for matches against a reference library of SARS-CoV-2-specific TCRs that had been generated using the MIRA antigen-specificity platform. Breadth was defined as the fraction of unique TCRs that were SARS-CoV-2-associated. Depth was defined as the fraction of total T cells that were SARS-CoV-2-associated. Each spike-specific TCR was assigned to its reactive spike region and to a CD4 or CD8 class using the MIRA data. Log10-transformed breadth and depth values were compared by one-way ANOVA with Sidak's multiple comparisons tests. The table comes from immuneACCESS by way of TCRdb, which keeps in-frame sequences with V and J called. Part of the clones is missing from these tables; in studies checked, under half for an unresolved V gene and the rest for unknown reasons. The DNA gave D and trimming, while V, J and clone size come from that table. The sample table holds roughly 120,000 clones, of which roughly 94% were seen once. The ten largest account for around 7% of the sample.

The receptor's source is an adult in good health. This material consisted of peripheral blood, taken on day 0 of AZD1222 vaccination.

CDR3 loop: CASSFSSAMNTEAFF. Here is the DNA: TGTGCCAGCAGTTTCAGCAGCGCTATGAACACTGAAGCTTTCTTT. The rearranged chain carries TRBV6-5 and TRBJ1-1, with no D gene named confidently. V is cut by 4 bases and J by 0 bases, and the space between the germline ends is 12 bases. Sequences MNHEY (CDR1) and SVGAGI (CDR2) are obtained from the germline V gene. The CDR3 goes from the cysteine to the phenylalanine over 15 residues. Here the CDR3 DNA is all that survives: 45 bases in frame from base 1.